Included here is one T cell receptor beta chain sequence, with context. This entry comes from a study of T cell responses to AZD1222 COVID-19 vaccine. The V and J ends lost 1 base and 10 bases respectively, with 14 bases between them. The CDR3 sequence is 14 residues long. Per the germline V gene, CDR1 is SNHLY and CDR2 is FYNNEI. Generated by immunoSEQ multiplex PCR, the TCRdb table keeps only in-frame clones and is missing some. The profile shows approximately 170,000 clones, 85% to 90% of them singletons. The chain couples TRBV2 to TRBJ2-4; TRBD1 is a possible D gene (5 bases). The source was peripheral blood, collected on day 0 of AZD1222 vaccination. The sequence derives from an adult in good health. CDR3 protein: CASSEGLGLGIQYF. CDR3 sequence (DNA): TGTGCCAGCAGTGAAGGGTTGGGGCTCGGTATTCAGTACTTC.